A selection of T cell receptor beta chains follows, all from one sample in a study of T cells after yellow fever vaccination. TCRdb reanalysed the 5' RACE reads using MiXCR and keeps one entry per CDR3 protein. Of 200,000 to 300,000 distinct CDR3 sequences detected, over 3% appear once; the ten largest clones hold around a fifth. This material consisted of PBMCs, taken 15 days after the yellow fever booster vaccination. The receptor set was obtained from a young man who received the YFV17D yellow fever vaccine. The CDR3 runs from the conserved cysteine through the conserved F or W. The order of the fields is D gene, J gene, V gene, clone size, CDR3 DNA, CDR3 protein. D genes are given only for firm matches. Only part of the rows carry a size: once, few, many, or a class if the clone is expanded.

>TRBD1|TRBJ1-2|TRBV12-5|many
TGTGCTAGTGCTCCGGGACAGCCCTATGGCTACACCTTC
CASAPGQPYGYTF
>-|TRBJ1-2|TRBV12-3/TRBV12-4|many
TGTGCCAGCGCCCAGACGCGGTTCCTATATGGCTACACCTTC
CASAQTRFLYGYTF
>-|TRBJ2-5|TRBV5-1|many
TGCGCCAGCAGGCAGCAAGAGACCCAGTACTTC
CASRQQETQYF
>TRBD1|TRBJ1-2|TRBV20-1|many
TGCAGTGCTAGAGACGGAACAGGGGGGCCACGGAATGGCTACACCTTC
CSARDGTGGPRNGYTF
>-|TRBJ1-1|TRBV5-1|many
TGCGCCAGCAGCGTCCGAATGAACACTGAAGCTTTCTTT
CASSVRMNTEAFF
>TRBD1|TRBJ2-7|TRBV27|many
TGTGCCAGCAGCAAGACAGGGGGCCTCTACGAGCAGTACTTC
CASSKTGGLYEQYF
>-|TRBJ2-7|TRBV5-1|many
TGCGCCAGCAGCCTCCGGGGCCTCACCCCCTACGAGCAGTACTTC
CASSLRGLTPYEQYF
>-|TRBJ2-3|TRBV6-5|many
TGTGCCAGCAGTTATGCGTCGGGGGGCGCAGATACGCAGTATTTT
CASSYASGGADTQYF
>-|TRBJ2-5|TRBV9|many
TGTGCCAGCAGCGTACGGGGCCCGGAGACCCAGTACTTC
CASSVRGPETQYF
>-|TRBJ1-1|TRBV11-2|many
TGTGCCAGCAGCGCAGACAGGAACACTGAAGCTTTCTTT
CASSADRNTEAFF
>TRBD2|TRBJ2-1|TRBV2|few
TGTGCCAGCAGTATCCGACTAGCGAACAATGAGCAGTTCTTC
CASSIRLANNEQFF
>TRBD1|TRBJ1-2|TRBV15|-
TGTGCCACCAGCAGAGCAGGGGGTGGCTACACCTTC
CATSRAGGGYTF
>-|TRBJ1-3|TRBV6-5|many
TGTGCCAGCACCTCAGGTCAGGGTGGGAACACCATATATTTT
CASTSGQGGNTIYF
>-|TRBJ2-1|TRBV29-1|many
TGCAGCGTGGGAACCAGTGAGCAGTTCTTC
CSVGTSEQFF
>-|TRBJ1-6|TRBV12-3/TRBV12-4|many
TGTGCCAGCACTCAGCTAGGGGGAGCACCCCTCCACTTT
CASTQLGGAPLHF
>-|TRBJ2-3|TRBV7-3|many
TGTGCCAGCAGCTTAAGTGGCGGGGGCCCAGATACGCAGTATTTT
CASSLSGGGPDTQYF
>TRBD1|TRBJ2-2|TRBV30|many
TGTGCCTGGAGTGTACAGGGGGCTCTGTTTTTT
CAWSVQGALFF
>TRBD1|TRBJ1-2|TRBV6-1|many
TGTGCCAGCGGCGACCCCGGGACAGGGAACAATGGCTACACCTTC
CASGDPGTGNNGYTF
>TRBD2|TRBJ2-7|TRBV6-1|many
TGTGCCACTGAAGCGGGGTCCTACGAGCAGTACTTC
CATEAGSYEQYF
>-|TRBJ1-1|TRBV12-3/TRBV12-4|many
TGTGCCAGCACCCTTGCAGGGCAAAACACTGAAGCTTTCTTT
CASTLAGQNTEAFF
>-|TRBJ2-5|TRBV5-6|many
TGTGCCAGCAGCTTGGCCAGGGCATCACGGTCGGGTGGAGAGACCCAGTACTTC
CASSLARASRSGGETQYF
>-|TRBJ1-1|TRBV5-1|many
TGCGCCAGCAGCTTGGGAGCGGCAGGGATGAACACTGAAGCTTTCTTT
CASSLGAAGMNTEAFF
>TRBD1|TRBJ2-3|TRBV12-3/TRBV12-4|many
TGTGCCAGCAACTCCGGACAGGGTAGGACAGATACGCAGTATTTT
CASNSGQGRTDTQYF
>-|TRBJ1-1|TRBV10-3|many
TGTGCCATCAGTGAGAGTTCTGTTAGTCGGAACACTGAAGCTTTCTTT
CAISESSVSRNTEAFF
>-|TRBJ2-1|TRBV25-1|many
TGTGCCAGCAGTGAATTTTGGACCCGAATGTTCTTC
CASSEFWTRMFF
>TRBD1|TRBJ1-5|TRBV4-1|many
TGCGCCAGCAGCCAACCAGGGACAGGGGTTCAGCATTTT
CASSQPGTGVQHF
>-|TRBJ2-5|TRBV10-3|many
TGTGCCATCAGAGCAGGACAGCTCCAAGAGACCCAGTACTTC
CAIRAGQLQETQYF
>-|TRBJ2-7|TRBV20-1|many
TGCAGTGCTAGTAAGGCGGGTAGGAATGAGCAGTACTTC
CSASKAGRNEQYF
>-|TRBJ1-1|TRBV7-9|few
TGTGCCAGCACGACCAGGGTCACTGAAGCTTTCTTT
CASTTRVTEAFF
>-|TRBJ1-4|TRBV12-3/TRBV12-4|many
TGTGCCAGCAGCCGTGACAGTCGAAATGAAAAACTGTTTTTT
CASSRDSRNEKLFF
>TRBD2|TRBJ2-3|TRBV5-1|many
TGCGCCAGCAGCTTGGGGACTAGCGGAGATACGCAGTATTTT
CASSLGTSGDTQYF
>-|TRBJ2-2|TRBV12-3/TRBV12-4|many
TGTGCCAGCAAGGGACAGAACACCGGGGAGCTGTTTTTT
CASKGQNTGELFF
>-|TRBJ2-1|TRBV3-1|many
TGTGCCAGCAGCCAAGTGGCAGGGGTGATGAATGAGCAGTTCTTC
CASSQVAGVMNEQFF
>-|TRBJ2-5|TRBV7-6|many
TGTGCCAGCAGCTTGGACGCCGGGTACCAAGAGACCCAGTACTTC
CASSLDAGYQETQYF
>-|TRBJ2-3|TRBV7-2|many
TGTGCCAGCACTGAGGTCGGGGCCCGCACAGATACGCAGTATTTT
CASTEVGARTDTQYF
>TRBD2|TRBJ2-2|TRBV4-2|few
TGTGCCAGCAGCCAAGAACCCGGGGGGGCTGCCGGGGAGCTGTTTTTT
CASSQEPGGAAGELFF
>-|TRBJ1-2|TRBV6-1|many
TGTGCCAGCAGCCTCAAGGGACGAGGGGACTATGGCTACACCTTC
CASSLKGRGDYGYTF
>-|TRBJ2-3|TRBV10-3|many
TGTGCCATCAGTGGTGAAGGCGCCACTAGCACAGATACGCAGTATTTT
CAISGEGATSTDTQYF
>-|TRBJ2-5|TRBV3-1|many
TGTGCCAGCAGCGCCGGGACGCATCAAGAGACCCAGTACTTC
CASSAGTHQETQYF
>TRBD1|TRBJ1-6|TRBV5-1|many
TGCGCCAGCAGCTTGGCCCCCCAGGGGGCAAACTCACCCCTCCACTTT
CASSLAPQGANSPLHF
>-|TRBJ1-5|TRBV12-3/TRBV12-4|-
TGTGCCAGCAGGGGGGACCACGGAGGCCAGCCCCAGCATTTT
CASRGDHGGQPQHF
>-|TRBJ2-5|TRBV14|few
TGTGCCAGCAGCCAAGAGGCGGAACTACAGCCCCAAGAGACCCAGTACTTC
CASSQEAELQPQETQYF
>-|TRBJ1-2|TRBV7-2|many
TGTGCCAGCAGCAAACCTGACAGATACTATGGCTACACCTTC
CASSKPDRYYGYTF
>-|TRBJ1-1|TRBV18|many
TGTGCCAGCTCACCTTACCAGGGGTCGACTGAAGCTTTCTTT
CASSPYQGSTEAFF
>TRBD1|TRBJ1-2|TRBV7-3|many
TGTGCCAGCAGCTTTTACCCAACAGGGGCGAATGGCTACACCTTC
CASSFYPTGANGYTF
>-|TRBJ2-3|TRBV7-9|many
TGTGCCAGCAGCTTAAGCGGCGGAAACAGTCCAGATACGCAGTATTTT
CASSLSGGNSPDTQYF
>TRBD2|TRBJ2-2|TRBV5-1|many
TGCGCCAGCAGTAAGCGAGCGGGGGTACCGAACACCGGGGAGCTGTTTTTT
CASSKRAGVPNTGELFF
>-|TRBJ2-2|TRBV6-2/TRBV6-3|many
TGTGCCAGCAGTTCAACAGTAAACACCGGGGAGCTGTTTTTT
CASSSTVNTGELFF
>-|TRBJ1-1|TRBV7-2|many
TGTGCCAGCAGCTTAGCCCTTGACAGGAGAACTGAAGCTTTCTTT
CASSLALDRRTEAFF
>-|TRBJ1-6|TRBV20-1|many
TGCAGTGCTAGCCGGGCTTCACCCCTCCACTTT
CSASRASPLHF